This paragraph reports one T cell receptor beta chain. Its antigen is not known. This CDR3 is built from 14 residues. Germline values: CDR1 DFQATT, CDR2 SNEGSKA (reference sequence). The junction had 12 bases not matched to a gene; V was cut back by 6 bases and J by 12 bases. As it was prepared, the TCRbeta library received unique molecular identifiers. TCRdb called the PCR reads again in MiXCR, with one record for every CDR3 protein. The sample records 600,000 to 700,000 distinct CDR3 sequences, about an eighth being singletons. The entry originates in a study of T-cell reconstitution after alpha-beta-depleted transplantation in children. Findings and caveats of the study: Counts and diversity of T cells one year after transplant came mostly from newly produced T cells. Reports say that about two months after transplant, the alpha-beta T cells came out of several hundred graft clones that had expanded.

Sequencing used PBMCs, obtained before TCRalphabeta/CD19-depleted stem cell transplant. V gene TRBV20-1 combines with J gene TRBJ2-1, with TRBD2 matching over 12 bases. The clonotype was recovered from a girl aged 2 to 10 with congenital amegakaryocytic thrombocytopenia, due to receive a stem cell transplant. CDR3 sequence reads: CSAPPETSGRGQFF. For the CDR3, the DNA is TGCAGTGCCCCGCCCGAGACTAGCGGGAGAGGGCAGTTCTTC.